Following are 10 T cell receptor beta chains from one sample sequenced in a study of blood T cell repertoires in COVID-19. Clones were sequenced by immunoSEQ multiplex PCR, and TCRdb holds only the in-frame ones, with some missing. The profile shows over 200,000 clones, about 90% of them singletons. Input material: peripheral blood. The source of these receptors is a man younger than 40 with acute or convalescent COVID-19.

V gene TRBV6-1 combines with J gene TRBJ1-4; D may be TRBD1 (6 bases). CDR3 length: 18 residues. V lost 3 bases to trimming and J lost 1 base, with 18 bases between them. CDR1 and CDR2 from the germline V gene are MNHNS and SASEGT. The CDR3 region has the DNA TGTGCCAGCAGTGATCGCCTCAGGGGAACGGTAACTAATGAAAAACTGTTTTTT. It specifies CASSDRLRGTVTNEKLFF.

The CDR3 sequence is CASSDSICSRGEKLFF. CDR3 bases: TGTGCCAGCAGTGACTCGATTTGTTCCCGGGGTGAAAAACTGTTTTTT. The rearrangement joins TRBV6-4 to TRBJ1-4; D gene ambiguous. Germline CDR1 reads MRHNA; CDR2 reads SNTAGT. V lost 0 bases and J 7 bases, leaving 15 bases between the germline ends. The CDR3 contains 16 residues.

This rearrangement joins TRBV24-1 to TRBJ2-3; 7 nucleotides line up with TRBD1. In germline, CDR1 is KGHDR, CDR2 SFDVKD. The CDR3 spans 14 residues. V shed 1 base, J shed 5 bases, and the junction held 2 bases outside the gene matches. Here the CDR3 DNA reads TGTGCCACCAGTGATTTACAGGGGAAAGATACGCAGTATTTT. Encoded protein: CATSDLQGKDTQYF.

This sequence joins TRBV30 and TRBJ1-2, with no clear D. Germline V gene sequence: CDR1 GTSNPN, CDR2 SVGIG (reference sequence). Trimming cost V 2 bases and J 8 bases, with 21 bases left between them. The CDR3 runs to 15 residues. The CDR3 DNA follows: TGTGCCTGGAGTCCAACTTGGGTGGATACGGAGGGCTACACCTTC. Amino acids: CAWSPTWVDTEGYTF.

A single count supports this clone. The rearrangement uses TRBV18 and TRBJ2-3, with TRBD2 matching 8 bases. The CDR3 runs to 16 residues. The ends lost 6 bases at V and 4 bases at J; junction bases unmatched: 12. CDR1 and CDR2 (germline): KGHSH, LQKENI. The chain's CDR3 is CASSSSGGPSPDTQYF. The CDR3, as DNA: TGTGCCAGCTCCAGTTCGGGAGGGCCGTCCCCAGATACGCAGTATTTT.

The chain couples TRBV15 to TRBJ2-7; 13 bases agree with TRBD2. The CDR3 runs 18 residues. From germline, CDR1 is LNHNV and CDR2 YYDKDF (reference sequence). The V and J ends lost 4 bases and 3 bases, in that order; junction bases with no gene match: 12. The CDR3 sequence: CATSNDRTSGSLGYEQYF. The CDR3 DNA reads as TGTGCCACCAGCAACGACCGGACTAGCGGGAGTCTCGGCTACGAGCAGTACTTC.

This clone has ten or more counts. The chain employs TRBV18 and TRBJ2-2; 10 bases are shared with TRBD2. This CDR3 is built from 18 residues. V was pared by 0 bases and J by 4 bases, with 8 bases of the junction left unmatched. Germline CDR1 is KGHSH and CDR2 is LQKENI. Written as DNA, the CDR3 is TGTGCCAGCTCACCACCGAGTAGCGGGGGGCCATTCACCGGGGAGCTGTTTTTT. Residues: CASSPPSSGGPFTGELFF.

This clone appeared a few times. The chain recombines TRBV3-1 (or the pseudogene TRBV3-2) with TRBJ2-1, with 7 bases identical to TRBD1. Germline V gene data show CDR1 as LGHDT and CDR2 as YNNKEL (reference sequence). The length of the CDR3 is 13 residues. V shed 6 bases, J shed 10 bases, and the junction held 9 bases outside the gene matches. CDR3 sequence reads: CASRGNRGEEQFF. The CDR3 DNA is TGTGCCAGCAGGGGGAACAGGGGCGAGGAGCAGTTCTTC.

This clone was observed once. The chain uses TRBV14 and TRBJ2-7, with TRBD1 identical over 8 bases. The trim removed 3 bases at V and 6 bases at J, leaving 7 bases unmatched. CDR1 is SGHDN and CDR2 is FVKESK in the germline V gene. This CDR3 has 14 amino acids. The CDR3: CASSHRDRPTEQYF. The CDR3 nucleotides read TGTGCCAGCAGCCATAGGGACAGGCCGACCGAGCAGTACTTC.

The V gene is TRBV27, the J gene TRBJ1-6; D unresolved. The CDR3 runs 15 residues. V lost 10 bases and J lost 8, with 21 bases in between. Germline V gene sequence: CDR1 MNHEY, CDR2 SMNVEV (reference sequence). The CDR3 bases are TGTGCCACCGGCTTGGGTCCGAGCGGCTATTCACCCCTCCACTTT. Protein sequence: CATGLGPSGYSPLHF.